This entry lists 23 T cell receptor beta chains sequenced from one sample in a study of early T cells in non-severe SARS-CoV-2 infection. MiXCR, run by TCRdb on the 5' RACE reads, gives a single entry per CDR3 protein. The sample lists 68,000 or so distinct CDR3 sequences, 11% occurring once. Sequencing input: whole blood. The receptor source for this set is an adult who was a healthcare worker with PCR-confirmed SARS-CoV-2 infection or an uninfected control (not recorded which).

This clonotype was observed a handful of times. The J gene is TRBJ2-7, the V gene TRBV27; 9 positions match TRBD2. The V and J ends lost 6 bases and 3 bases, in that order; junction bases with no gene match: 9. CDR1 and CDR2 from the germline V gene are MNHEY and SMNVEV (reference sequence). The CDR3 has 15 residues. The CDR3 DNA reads TGTGCCAGCAGAAACTTTAGCGGGAGTTTCTACGAGCAGTACTTC. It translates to CASRNFSGSFYEQYF.

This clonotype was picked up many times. This chain's CDR3 is CASSQQASATNEKLFF. The CDR3 bases are TGTGCCAGCAGCCAACAGGCGTCAGCAACTAATGAAAAACTGTTTTTT. V usage is TRBV7-9 and J usage is TRBJ1-4; a possible D gene is TRBD1 (5 bases). The CDR3 is 16 residues long. Trimming took 5 bases from V and 0 from J, leaving 13 bases between them. CDR1 and CDR2 (germline): SEHNR, FQNEAQ (reference sequence). The variable domain in full, completed from reference TRBV7-9 and TRBJ1-4, reads DTGVSQNPRHKITKRGQNVTFRCDPISEHNRLYWYRQTLGQGPEFLTYFQNEAQLEKSRLLSDRFSAERPKGSFSTLEIQRTEQGDSAMYLCASSQQASATNEKLFFGSGTQLSVL.

CDR3 region: CASSPQTRTGELFF. The DNA of the CDR3 is TGTGCCAGCAGCCCTCAGACCCGAACCGGGGAGCTGTTTTTT. This chain joins TRBV11-2 and TRBJ2-2; D not certain. V was shortened by 5 bases and J by 5 bases, with 12 bases between the two germline ends. The CDR3 totals 14 residues. Germline V gives CDR1 SGHAT, CDR2 FQNNGV. Full variable domain (remainder filled in from reference TRBV11-2 and TRBJ2-2): EAGVAQSPRYKIIEKRQSVAFWCNPISGHATLYWYQQILGQGPKLLIQFQNNGVVDDSQLPKDRFSAERLKGVDSTLKIQPAKLEDSAVYLCASSPQTRTGELFFGEGSRLTVL.

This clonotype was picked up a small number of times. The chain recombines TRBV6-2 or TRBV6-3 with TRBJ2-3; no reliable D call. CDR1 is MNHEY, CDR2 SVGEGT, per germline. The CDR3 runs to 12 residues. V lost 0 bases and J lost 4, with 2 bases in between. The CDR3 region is CASSYSPDTQYF. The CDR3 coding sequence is TGTGCCAGCAGTTACTCCCCAGATACGCAGTATTTT.

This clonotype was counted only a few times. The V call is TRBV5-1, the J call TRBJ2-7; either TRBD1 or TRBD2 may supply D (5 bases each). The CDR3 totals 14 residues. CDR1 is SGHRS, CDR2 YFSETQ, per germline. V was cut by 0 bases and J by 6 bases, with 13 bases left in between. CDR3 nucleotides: TGCGCCAGCAGCTTGGGGGACGGTGCCCCCGAGCAGTACTTC. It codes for CASSLGDGAPEQYF.

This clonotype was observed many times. The CDR3 nucleotides read TGCGCCAGCAGCCAAGTAGGCGGAGATGAAAAACTGTTTTTT. Protein: CASSQVGGDEKLFF. V and J are TRBV4-1 and TRBJ1-4; D unclear. CDR1 is MGHRA, CDR2 YSYEKL, per germline. This CDR3 comprises 14 residues. Trimming stripped 1 base from V and 6 bases from J, with 9 bases between.

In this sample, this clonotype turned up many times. The CDR3 DNA reads TGCGCCAGCAGCCAAGTTAAGACAGGGGGCCCCGAGCAGTACTTC. The encoded protein is CASSQVKTGGPEQYF. V and J are TRBV4-3 and TRBJ2-7, with 10 bases matching TRBD1. The CDR3 spans 15 residues. Germline CDR1 reads LGHNA; CDR2 reads YSLEER. The V gene end was trimmed by 1 base and the J gene end by 6 bases; junction bases not matched to a gene: 6.

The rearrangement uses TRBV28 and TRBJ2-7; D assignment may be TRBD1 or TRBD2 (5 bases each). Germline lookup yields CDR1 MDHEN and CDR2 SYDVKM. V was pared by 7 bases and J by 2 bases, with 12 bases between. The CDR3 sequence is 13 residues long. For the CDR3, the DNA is TGTGCCAGCAACCCGGGACCGCCCTACGAGCAGTACTTC. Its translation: CASNPGPPYEQYF.

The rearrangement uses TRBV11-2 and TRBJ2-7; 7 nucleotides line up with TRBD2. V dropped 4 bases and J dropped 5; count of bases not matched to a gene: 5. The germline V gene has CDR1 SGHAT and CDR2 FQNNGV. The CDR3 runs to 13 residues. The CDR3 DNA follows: TGTGCCAGCAGCTACGGGGCGGGGGACGAGCAGTACTTC. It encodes CASSYGAGDEQYF. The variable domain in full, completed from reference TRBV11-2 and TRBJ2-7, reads EAGVAQSPRYKIIEKRQSVAFWCNPISGHATLYWYQQILGQGPKLLIQFQNNGVVDDSQLPKDRFSAERLKGVDSTLKIQPAKLEDSAVYLCASSYGAGDEQYFGPGTRLTVT.

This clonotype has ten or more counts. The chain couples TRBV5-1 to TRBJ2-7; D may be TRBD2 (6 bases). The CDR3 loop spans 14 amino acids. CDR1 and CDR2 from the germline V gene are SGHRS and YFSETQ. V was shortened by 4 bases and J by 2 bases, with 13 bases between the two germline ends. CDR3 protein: CASSEGGATYEQYF. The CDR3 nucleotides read TGCGCCAGCAGCGAAGGCGGGGCAACCTACGAGCAGTACTTC.

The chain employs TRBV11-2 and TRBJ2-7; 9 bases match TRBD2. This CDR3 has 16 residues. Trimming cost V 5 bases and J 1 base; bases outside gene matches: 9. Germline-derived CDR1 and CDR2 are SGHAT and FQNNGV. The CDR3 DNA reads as TGTGCCAGCAGCCCCAGGCTAGCGGGAAGGTCCTACGAGCAGTACTTC. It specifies CASSPRLAGRSYEQYF. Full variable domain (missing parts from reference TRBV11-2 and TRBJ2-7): EAGVAQSPRYKIIEKRQSVAFWCNPISGHATLYWYQQILGQGPKLLIQFQNNGVVDDSQLPKDRFSAERLKGVDSTLKIQPAKLEDSAVYLCASSPRLAGRSYEQYFGPGTRLTVT.

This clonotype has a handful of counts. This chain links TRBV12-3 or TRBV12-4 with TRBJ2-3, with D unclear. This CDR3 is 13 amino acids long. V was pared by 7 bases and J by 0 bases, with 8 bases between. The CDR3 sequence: CASTPGSTDTQYF. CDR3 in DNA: TGTGCCAGCACCCCAGGTAGCACAGATACGCAGTATTTT.

The CDR3, as DNA: TGTGCCAGCAGTGAGGCCTCTACGCAGTATTTT. Translation gives CASSEASTQYF. V is TRBV2 and J is TRBJ2-3; D ambiguous. Germline V lookup: CDR1 SNHLY, CDR2 FYNNEI. The germline V and J ends were trimmed by 3 bases and 8 bases, with 6 bases remaining between them. The CDR3 spans 11 residues.

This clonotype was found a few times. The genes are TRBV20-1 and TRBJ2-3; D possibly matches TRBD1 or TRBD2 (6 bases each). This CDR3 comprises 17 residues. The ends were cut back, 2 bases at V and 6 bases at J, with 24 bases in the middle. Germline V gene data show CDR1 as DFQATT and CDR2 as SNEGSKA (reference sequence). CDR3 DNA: TGCAGTGCTAGACCCCGGGGGCCCCAACTAGATTCGGATACGCAGTATTTT. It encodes CSARPRGPQLDSDTQYF.

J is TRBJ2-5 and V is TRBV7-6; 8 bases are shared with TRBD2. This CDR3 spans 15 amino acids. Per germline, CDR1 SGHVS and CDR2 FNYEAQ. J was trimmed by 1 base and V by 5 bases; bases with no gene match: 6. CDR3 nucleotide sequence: TGTGCCAGCAGCCTCTCCGGGACTAGCCAAGAGACCCAGTACTTC. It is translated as CASSLSGTSQETQYF.

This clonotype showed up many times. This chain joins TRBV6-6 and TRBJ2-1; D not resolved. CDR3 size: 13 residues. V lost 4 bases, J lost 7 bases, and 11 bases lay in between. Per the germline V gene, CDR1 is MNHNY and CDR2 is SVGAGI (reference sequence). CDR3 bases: TGTGCCAGCAGTTTCGGTACTCGAAATGAGCAGTTCTTC. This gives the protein CASSFGTRNEQFF.

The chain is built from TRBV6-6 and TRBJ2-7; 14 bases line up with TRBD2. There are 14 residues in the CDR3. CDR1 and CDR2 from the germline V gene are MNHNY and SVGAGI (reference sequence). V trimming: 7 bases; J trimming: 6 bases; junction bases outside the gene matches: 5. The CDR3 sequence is CASNPGLAGGEQYF. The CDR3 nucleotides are TGTGCCAGCAACCCAGGACTAGCGGGAGGCGAGCAGTACTTC.

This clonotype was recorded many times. CDR3 residues: CASSAGTGSFTEAFF. Here the CDR3 DNA reads TGTGCCAGCAGCGCAGGGACAGGGAGTTTCACTGAAGCTTTCTTT. This chain joins TRBV7-8 and TRBJ1-1; 9 bases line up with TRBD1. Per germline, CDR1 SGHVS and CDR2 FQNEAQ. The CDR3 loop spans 15 amino acids. Trimming removed 5 bases from V and 4 bases from J; junction bases left unmatched: 8.

This chain's CDR3 is CASRVRGPDTEAFF. The CDR3, as DNA: TGTGCCAGCAGGGTTAGGGGGCCGGACACTGAAGCTTTCTTT. V usage is TRBV6-1 and J usage is TRBJ1-1; 7 bases line up with TRBD1. Germline assignment: CDR1 MNHNS and CDR2 SASEGT. CDR3 length equals 14 residues. Unmatched junction bases numbered 7, after V lost 6 bases and J lost 3 bases.

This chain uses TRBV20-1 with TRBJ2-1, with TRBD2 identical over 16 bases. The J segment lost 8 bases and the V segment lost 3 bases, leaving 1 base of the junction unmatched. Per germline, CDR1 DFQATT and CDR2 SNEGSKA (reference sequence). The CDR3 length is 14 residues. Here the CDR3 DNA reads TGCAGTGCTAGGGGACTAGCGGGAGGGTATGAGCAGTTCTTC. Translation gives CSARGLAGGYEQFF.

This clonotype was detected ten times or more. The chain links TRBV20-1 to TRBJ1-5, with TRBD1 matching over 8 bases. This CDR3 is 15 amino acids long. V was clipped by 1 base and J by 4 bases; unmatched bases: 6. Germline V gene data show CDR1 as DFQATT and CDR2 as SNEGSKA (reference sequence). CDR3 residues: CSARGRQGRNQPQHF. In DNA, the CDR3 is TGCAGTGCTAGAGGGAGACAGGGGCGGAATCAGCCCCAGCATTTT.

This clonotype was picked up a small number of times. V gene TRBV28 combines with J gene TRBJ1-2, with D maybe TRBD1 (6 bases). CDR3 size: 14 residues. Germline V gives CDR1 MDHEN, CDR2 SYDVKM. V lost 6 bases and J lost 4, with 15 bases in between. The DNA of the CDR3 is TGTGCCAGCAGGGAGACAGGTACACCCTATGGCTACACCTTC. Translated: CASRETGTPYGYTF.

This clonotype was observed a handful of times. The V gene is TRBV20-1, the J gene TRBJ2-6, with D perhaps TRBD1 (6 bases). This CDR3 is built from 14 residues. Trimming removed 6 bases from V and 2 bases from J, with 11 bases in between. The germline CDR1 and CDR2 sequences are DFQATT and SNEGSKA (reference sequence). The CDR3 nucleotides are TGCAGTGCCGATCACAGGGCTGGGGCCAACGTCCTGACTTTC. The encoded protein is CSADHRAGANVLTF.